This TCR beta chain is from a study of shared clonotypes between healthy human individuals. TCRdb keeps only in-frame clones here, not all; method: immunoSEQ multiplex PCR. The table shows fewer than 600,000 clones, with roughly 83% occurring only once. Genomic DNA, for the unsorted samples, came from about 90 million PBMCs. This clone was counted a few times. CDR3 length: 13 residues. Trimming pared 5 bases from V and 7 bases from J, leaving 14 bases between. Germline lookup yields CDR1 SEHNR and CDR2 FQNEAQ (reference sequence). Material for sequencing was PBMCs. The chain has TRBV7-9 and TRBJ1-2; D not resolved. The sequence was obtained from a woman between 40 and 55 years old in good health. Some clones in this sample may be carry-over from other donors' samples. DNA of the CDR3: TGTGCCAGCAGCCGAGGAGACGTCTCTGGCTACACCTTC. This codes for CASSRGDVSGYTF.